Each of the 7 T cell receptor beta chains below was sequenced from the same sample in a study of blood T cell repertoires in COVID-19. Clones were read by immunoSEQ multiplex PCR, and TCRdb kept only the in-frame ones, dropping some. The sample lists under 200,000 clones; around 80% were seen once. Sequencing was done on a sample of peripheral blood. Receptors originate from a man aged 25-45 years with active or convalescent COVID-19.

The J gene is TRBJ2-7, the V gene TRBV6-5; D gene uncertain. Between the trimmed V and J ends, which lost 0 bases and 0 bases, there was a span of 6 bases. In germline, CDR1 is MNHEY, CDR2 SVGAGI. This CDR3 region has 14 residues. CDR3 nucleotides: TGTGCCAGCAGTTACTCGTCAGACTCCTACGAGCAGTACTTC. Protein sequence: CASSYSSDSYEQYF.

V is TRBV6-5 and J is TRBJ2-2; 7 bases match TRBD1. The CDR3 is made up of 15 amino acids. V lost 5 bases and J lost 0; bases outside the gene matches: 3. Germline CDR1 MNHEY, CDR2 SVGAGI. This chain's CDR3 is CASSLGQANTGELFF. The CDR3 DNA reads TGTGCCAGCAGTCTTGGACAGGCGAACACCGGGGAGCTGTTTTTT.

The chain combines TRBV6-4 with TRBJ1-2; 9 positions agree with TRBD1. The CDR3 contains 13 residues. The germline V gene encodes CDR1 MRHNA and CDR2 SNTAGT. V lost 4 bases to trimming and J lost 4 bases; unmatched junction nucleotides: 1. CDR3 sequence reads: CASSVTGGYGYTF. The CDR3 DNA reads TGTGCCAGCAGTGTGACAGGGGGCTATGGCTACACCTTC.

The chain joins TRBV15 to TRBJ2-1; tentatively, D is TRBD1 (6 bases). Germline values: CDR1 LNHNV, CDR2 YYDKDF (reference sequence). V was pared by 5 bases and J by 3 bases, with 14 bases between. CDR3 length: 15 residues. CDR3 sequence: CATSDRDTRYNEQFF. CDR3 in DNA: TGTGCCACCAGCGACCGGGACACTCGCTACAATGAGCAGTTCTTC.

Here the CDR3 DNA reads TGTGCCAGCAGCTTAGCGCAGGGAATGAACACTGAAGCTTTCTTT. Its translation is CASSLAQGMNTEAFF. V usage is TRBV7-6 and J usage is TRBJ1-1; possible D gene TRBD1, 5 bases. The CDR3 totals 15 residues. V was trimmed by 0 bases and J by 0 bases, leaving 8 bases between them. Germline CDR1 reads SGHVS; CDR2 reads FNYEAQ.

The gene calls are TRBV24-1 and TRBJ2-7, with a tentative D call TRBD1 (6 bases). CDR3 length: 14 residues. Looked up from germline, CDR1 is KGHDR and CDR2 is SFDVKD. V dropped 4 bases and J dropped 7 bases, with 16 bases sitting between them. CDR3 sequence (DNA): TGTGCCACCAGTGACCAAAGCCGGGACAAAGAGCAGTACTTC. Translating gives CATSDQSRDKEQYF.

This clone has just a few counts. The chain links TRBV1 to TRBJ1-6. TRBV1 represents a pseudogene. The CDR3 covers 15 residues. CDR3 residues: CTSSPAREGRSPLHF. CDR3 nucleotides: TGCACCAGCAGCCCGGCGCGGGAGGGACGGTCACCCCTCCACTTT.